What follows are 19 T cell receptor beta chains derived from one specimen sequenced in a study of T cell responses to AZD1222 COVID-19 vaccine. Here immunoSEQ multiplex PCR was the method, and the copy in TCRdb shows in-frame clones only, minus some. The sample carries 110,000 or so clones, 86% recorded once. The material sequenced was peripheral blood, taken on day 0 of AZD1222 vaccination. The receptors come from an adult in good health.

The chain couples TRBV2 to TRBJ1-3, with D unclear. Germline V gene lookup returns CDR1 SNHLY and CDR2 FYNNEI. The CDR3 sequence is 15 residues long. V was shortened by 4 bases and J by 0 bases, with 10 bases between the two germline ends. The CDR3: CASSALGVSGNTIYF. CDR3 DNA: TGTGCCAGCAGTGCTTTGGGAGTCTCTGGAAACACCATATATTTT.

The gene calls are TRBV6-5 and TRBJ1-4; 10 nucleotides agree with TRBD1. The J segment lost 8 bases and the V segment lost 6 bases, leaving 6 bases of the junction unmatched. From germline, CDR1 is MNHEY and CDR2 SVGAGI. CDR3 size: 14 residues. This CDR3 is CASSPDRGGEKLFF. DNA of the CDR3: TGTGCCAGCAGCCCGGACAGGGGGGGCGAAAAACTGTTTTTT.

In DNA, the CDR3 is TGTGCCAGCAGTGAGGGATGGGGGGGGAGGGCCCAGGGCTACACCTTC. Translating it yields CASSEGWGGRAQGYTF. This rearrangement joins TRBV6-1 to TRBJ1-2; D is perhaps TRBD1 (5 bases). The ends were cut back, 3 bases at V and 8 bases at J, with 22 bases in the middle. The CDR3 contains 16 residues. Germline CDR1 is MNHNS and CDR2 is SASEGT.

The J gene is TRBJ1-1, the V gene TRBV27, with a weak D call TRBD1 (5 bases). V gave up 2 bases and J gave up 3 bases, with 13 bases separating them. This CDR3 region has 15 residues. Germline V lookup: CDR1 MNHEY, CDR2 SMNVEV (reference sequence). Written as DNA, the CDR3 is TGTGCCAGCAGTTTAAGTTGGGGGGTGGACACTGAAGCTTTCTTT. It is translated as CASSLSWGVDTEAFF.

The V call is TRBV19, the J call TRBJ2-3; TRBD2 is a possible D gene (5 bases). V lost 5 bases to trimming and J lost 2 bases, with 14 bases between them. Germline V lookup: CDR1 LNHDA, CDR2 SQIVND (reference sequence). CDR3 length: 15 amino acids. CDR3 sequence: CASSLGGRTTDTQYF. The CDR3 DNA reads as TGTGCCAGTAGTTTAGGAGGACGCACCACAGATACGCAGTATTTT.

J is TRBJ1-1 and V is TRBV10-3, with TRBD1 identical over 10 bases. Germline CDR1 and CDR2: ENHRY and SYGVKD. The CDR3 has 14 amino acids. V trimming: 6 bases; J trimming: 3 bases; junction bases outside the gene matches: 4. The CDR3 DNA is TGTGCCATCAGAGGCGGACAGGGGGACACTGAAGCTTTCTTT. This translates into CAIRGGQGDTEAFF.

The rearrangement uses TRBV7-3 and TRBJ2-1; TRBD2 aligns across 9 bases. J lost 3 bases, V lost 3 bases, and 9 bases had no gene match. The germline gives CDR1 SGHTA, CDR2 FQGTGA. The CDR3 spans 17 residues. CDR3 sequence (DNA): TGTGCCAGCAGCTTGCCCGCTAGCGGGAAGATCTACAATGAGCAGTTCTTC. Translation gives CASSLPASGKIYNEQFF.

The rearrangement uses TRBV29-1 and TRBJ2-5; tentatively, D is TRBD1 (6 bases). Trimming took off 7 bases at V and 5 bases at J, with 8 bases between the two ends. There are 10 residues in the CDR3. Germline CDR1 and CDR2: SQVTM and ANQGSEA. This chain's CDR3 is CSGRGETQYF. The CDR3 region has the DNA TGCAGCGGTAGGGGGGAGACCCAGTACTTC.

The V gene is TRBV5-4, the J gene TRBJ1-1; D possibly corresponds to TRBD1 (5 bases). The CDR3 covers 15 residues. CDR1 is SGHNT and CDR2 is YYREEE in the germline V gene (reference sequence). V lost 4 bases, J lost 1 base, and 14 bases lay in between. The CDR3 DNA is TGTGCCAGCAGCCCGGGCCAGGGTTCGAACACTGAAGCTTTCTTT. It specifies CASSPGQGSNTEAFF.

This clone has just a few counts. This rearrangement joins TRBV24-1 to TRBJ1-5, with D tentatively TRBD1 (5 bases). Trimming left V 3 bases short and J 3 bases short, with 14 bases between. Germline V CDR1 and CDR2: KGHDR, SFDVKD. CDR3 length: 16 residues. This chain's CDR3 is CATSDTNDRFNQPQHF. CDR3 nucleotides: TGTGCCACCAGTGATACCAACGACAGATTCAATCAGCCCCAGCATTTT.

The rearrangement uses TRBV6-5 and TRBJ1-3; TRBD1 aligns across 8 bases. The J segment lost 2 bases and the V segment lost 5 bases, leaving 5 bases of the junction unmatched. In germline, CDR1 is MNHEY, CDR2 SVGAGI. CDR3 length: 15 amino acids. Here the CDR3 reads CASSPETGAGNTIYF. CDR3 DNA: TGTGCCAGCAGTCCAGAGACAGGGGCTGGAAACACCATATATTTT.

V is TRBV7-2 and J is TRBJ1-6; no clear D. The germline V and J ends were trimmed by 6 bases and 7 bases, with 10 bases remaining between them. The germline V gene has CDR1 SGHTA and CDR2 FQGNSA. The CDR3 contains 13 residues. This CDR3 is CASSDYRNSPLHF. DNA for the CDR3: TGTGCCAGCAGTGATTATCGGAATTCACCCCTCCACTTT. The full variable domain, its missing parts supplied by reference TRBV7-2 and TRBJ1-6, is GAGVSQSPSNKVTEKGKDVELRCDPISGHTALYWYRQSLGQGLEFLIYFQGNSAPDKSGLPSDRFSAERTGGSVSTLTIQRTQQEDSAVYLCASSDYRNSPLHFGNGTRLTVT.

The rearrangement links TRBV12-3 or TRBV12-4 to TRBJ2-5; D gene ambiguous. Trimming took 3 bases from V and 4 from J, leaving 6 bases between them. This CDR3 has 12 amino acids. The CDR3 DNA is TGTGCCAGCAGTTTTGTAACAGAGACCCAGTACTTC. This codes for CASSFVTETQYF.

The chain carries TRBV7-9 and TRBJ1-1; 8 bases agree with TRBD1. CDR1 is SEHNR and CDR2 is FQNEAQ in the germline V gene (reference sequence). The CDR3 has 13 residues. V was clipped by 1 base and J by 8 bases; unmatched bases: 3. CDR3 sequence (DNA): TGTGCCAGCAGCTTAGGTGGGGACAGGGAAGCTTTCTTT. Amino acids: CASSLGGDREAFF.

The chain is built from TRBV5-5 and TRBJ2-7; D is unresolved. Germline V lookup: CDR1 SGHKS, CDR2 YYEKEE (reference sequence). The CDR3 runs 12 residues. Deletions cut 4 bases from V and 6 bases from J, with 11 bases between. The CDR3 loop is CASSASPPEQYF. The CDR3 nucleotides are TGTGCCAGCAGCGCGTCCCCCCCCGAGCAGTACTTC.

The rearrangement uses TRBV11-2 and TRBJ1-6; no firm D call. Trimming removed 4 bases from V and 10 bases from J, with 11 bases in between. The CDR3 runs to 13 residues. Germline V CDR1 and CDR2: SGHAT, FQNNGV. The CDR3 DNA follows: TGTGCCAGCAGCTCCCTCTCGTCCTCACCCCTCCACTTT. This codes for CASSSLSSSPLHF.

The chain links TRBV5-8 to TRBJ2-1; 14 bases agree with TRBD2. CDR3 length: 16 residues. The germline V gene encodes CDR1 SGHTS and CDR2 YDEGEE. V dropped 1 base and J dropped 4; count of bases not matched to a gene: 1. The CDR3 protein is CASSLRTSGGYNEQFF. In nucleotides, the CDR3 is TGTGCCAGCAGCTTGCGGACTAGCGGGGGGTACAATGAGCAGTTCTTC.

V and J are TRBV7-9 and TRBJ1-5; 7 bases map to TRBD1. The CDR3 is 18 residues long. Germline assignment: CDR1 SEHNR and CDR2 FQNEAQ (reference sequence). V trimming: 5 bases; J trimming: 0 bases; junction bases outside the gene matches: 13. In DNA form, the CDR3 reads TGTGCCAGCAGCCACACCCCGGACAGGAAATATAGCAATCAGCCCCAGCATTTT. Its translation is CASSHTPDRKYSNQPQHF.

The V gene is TRBV4-1, the J gene TRBJ1-6, with TRBD1 as a possible D gene (6 bases). The germline V gene encodes CDR1 MGHRA and CDR2 YSYEKL. V gave up 1 base and J gave up 7 bases, with 11 bases separating them. The length of the CDR3 is 15 residues. Written as DNA, the CDR3 is TGCGCCAGCAGCCAAGGACAGGCCCTAAATTCACCCCTCCACTTT. Protein sequence: CASSQGQALNSPLHF.